These 20 T cell receptor beta chains came from one sample sequenced in a study of patients and donors after allogeneic stem cell transplantation (dated by TCRdb to 2020 to 2021). To prepare the library, RT-PCR was applied. Instrument on record: NextSeq 550. In-frame beta chains were kept once TCRdb had trimmed the public reads at Q25 with fastp and called clones with MiXCR. Rows matching on CDR3 protein sequence are summarized as one entry with the most common DNA and genes. The sample has tens of thousands of distinct CDR3 sequences on record, about 44% of them singletons. The ten largest clones take up approximately 60% of the sample. Input material: blood, either unsorted or a sorted T cell fraction (not recorded which). These TCRs come from a human donor who was either an allogeneic HSCT recipient or a stem cell or donor lymphocyte infusion donor (not recorded which). It is not recorded whose cells these are; they may come from a transplant donor.

The genes are TRBV10-3 and TRBJ1-2, with 8 positions matching TRBD1. Looked up from germline, CDR1 is ENHRY and CDR2 is SYGVKD. The CDR3 spans 13 residues. J lost 0 bases, V lost 6 bases, and 0 bases had no gene match. This CDR3 reads CAIRGQANYGYTF. In nucleotides, the CDR3 is TGTGCCATCAGGGGACAGGCTAACTATGGCTACACCTTC.

The chain is built from TRBV12-3 or TRBV12-4 and TRBJ1-1; D unclear. V was cut by 7 bases and J by 3 bases, with 12 bases left in between. The CDR3 loop spans 13 amino acids. The CDR3: CASTPLGDTEAFF. The CDR3 DNA sequence: TGTGCCAGCACCCCGTTGGGTGACACTGAAGCTTTCTTT.

The rearrangement joins TRBV4-3 to TRBJ1-1; D gene uncertain. Germline CDR1 is LGHNA and CDR2 is YSLEER. The CDR3 has 15 amino acids. V was pared by 4 bases and J by 0 bases, with 12 bases between. The CDR3 reads CASSLDTGLNTEAFF. DNA of the CDR3: TGCGCCAGCAGCCTTGATACGGGTCTGAACACTGAAGCTTTCTTT.

The genes are TRBV20-1 and TRBJ2-7; 7 nucleotides match TRBD2. CDR3 length equals 12 residues. Germline CDR1 is DFQATT and CDR2 is SNEGSKA (reference sequence). Trimming took 5 bases from V and 8 from J; bases not matched to a gene: 9. In DNA form, the CDR3 reads TGCAGTGCTCGTAAGCCGGGACTACAGCAGTACTTC. It encodes CSARKPGLQQYF.

This clonotype was seen a handful of times. The chain recombines TRBV12-3 or TRBV12-4 with TRBJ2-6; D is ambiguous. V lost 6 bases, J lost 0 bases, and 6 bases lay in between. This CDR3 region has 14 residues. This chain's CDR3 is CASSQSSGANVLTF. The CDR3 nucleotides read TGTGCCAGCAGCCAGAGCTCTGGGGCCAACGTCCTGACTTTC.

The chain recombines TRBV12-3 or TRBV12-4 with TRBJ1-5; D is ambiguous. The CDR3 is 16 amino acids. Trimming removed 4 bases at V and 1 base at J, with 14 bases between. The CDR3 DNA sequence: TGTGCCAGCAGTTATTCGACCACTGTGAGCAATCAGCCCCAGCATTTT. Amino acids: CASSYSTTVSNQPQHF.

V gene TRBV20-1 combines with J gene TRBJ1-1; weak D call: TRBD1 (5 bases). Looked up from germline, CDR1 is DFQATT and CDR2 is SNEGSKA (reference sequence). This CDR3 has 13 amino acids. V lost 3 bases and J lost 1, with 9 bases in between. The DNA for the CDR3 is TGCAGTGCTAGTGAACAGGAGAACACTGAAGCTTTCTTT. Amino acids: CSASEQENTEAFF.

This chain connects TRBV12-3 or TRBV12-4 to TRBJ2-3; D unclear. This CDR3 is built from 13 residues. The V gene lost 4 bases and the J gene lost 1 base, with 6 bases spanning the gap. The CDR3 DNA is TGTGCCAGCAGTTCATTTCGCACAGATACGCAGTATTTT. The encoded protein is CASSSFRTDTQYF.

The genes are TRBV12-3 or TRBV12-4 and TRBJ1-2; tentatively, D is TRBD1 (6 bases). V shed 3 bases and J shed 5 bases, with 16 bases lying between them. This CDR3 has 15 residues. CDR3 protein: CASSFASLGAYGYTF. CDR3 sequence (DNA): TGTGCCAGCAGTTTTGCGTCCTTGGGGGCTTATGGCTACACCTTC.

V gene TRBV4-2 combines with J gene TRBJ2-7; D is perhaps TRBD2 (5 bases). V lost 0 bases and J lost 4, with 10 bases in between. The CDR3 spans 14 residues. Germline lookup yields CDR1 LGHNA and CDR2 YNFKEQ. CDR3 loop: CASSQEWENYEQYF. The CDR3 DNA follows: TGTGCCAGCAGCCAAGAGTGGGAGAATTACGAGCAGTACTTC.

In its sample, this clonotype was seen a few times. The V call is TRBV5-1, the J call TRBJ1-1, with 7 bases lining up with TRBD1. The CDR3 sequence is 12 residues long. Per the germline V gene, CDR1 is SGHRS and CDR2 is YFSETQ. The V and J ends lost 7 bases and 3 bases, in that order; junction bases with no gene match: 3. This CDR3 reads CASADRDTEAFF. CDR3 bases: TGCGCCAGCGCTGACAGGGACACTGAAGCTTTCTTT.

This clonotype showed up just a few times. This chain connects TRBV4-1 to TRBJ1-1, with TRBD1 as a possible D gene (5 bases). V was trimmed by 3 bases and J by 4 bases, leaving 15 bases between them. This CDR3 has 15 residues. Germline loops: CDR1 MGHRA, CDR2 YSYEKL. For the CDR3, the DNA is TGCGCCAGCAGCCAGAGGGTGGGAACAGGCACTGAAGCTTTCTTT. Its translation is CASSQRVGTGTEAFF.

The chain couples TRBV28 to TRBJ1-2; maybe TRBD1 (5 bases). The CDR3 is made up of 14 amino acids. Germline assignment: CDR1 MDHEN and CDR2 SYDVKM. V was shortened by 5 bases and J by 4 bases, with 14 bases between the two germline ends. The CDR3 DNA sequence: TGTGCCAGCAGTGGCGACAGTGTAATCTATGGCTACACCTTC. Its translation is CASSGDSVIYGYTF.

The chain is built from TRBV12-3 or TRBV12-4 and TRBJ1-1, with 7 bases fitting TRBD1. V was clipped by 7 bases and J by 3 bases; unmatched bases: 8. The CDR3 has 14 residues. For the CDR3, the DNA is TGTGCCAGCACCCGACAGGGTGGTTACACTGAAGCTTTCTTT. This codes for CASTRQGGYTEAFF.

This chain links TRBV7-2 with TRBJ2-3; TRBD2 might be the D (7 bases). Trimming removed 5 bases from V and 7 bases from J, with 16 bases in between. CDR1 SGHTA and CDR2 FQGNSA come from the germline V gene. The CDR3 runs to 14 residues. The CDR3 DNA reads as TGTGCCAGCAGCCGTGCAGGGAGGGGGAATACGCAGTATTTT. Its translation is CASSRAGRGNTQYF.

The chain combines TRBV12-3 or TRBV12-4 with TRBJ1-2; TRBD1 is a possible D gene (5 bases). Trimming cost V 6 bases and J 5 bases, with 13 bases left between them. The CDR3 spans 13 residues. CDR3 protein: CASSAGRQYGYTF. CDR3 nucleotides: TGTGCCAGCAGCGCGGGACGGCAATATGGCTACACCTTC.

The chain is built from TRBV7-3 and TRBJ1-2; tentative D call: TRBD1 (6 bases). Between the trimmed V and J ends, which lost 1 base and 3 bases, there was a span of 12 bases. CDR1 and CDR2 from the germline V gene are SGHTA and FQGTGA. CDR3 size: 15 residues. The CDR3 loop reads CASSLSPGVYYGYTF. As DNA, the CDR3 is TGTGCCAGCAGCTTAAGTCCAGGGGTGTACTATGGCTACACCTTC.

The V gene is TRBV6-6, the J gene TRBJ2-1, with unresolved D. The V gene lost 6 bases and the J gene lost 10 bases, with 7 bases spanning the gap. Germline V gene sequence: CDR1 MNHNY, CDR2 SVGAGI (reference sequence). The CDR3 loop spans 10 amino acids. This chain's CDR3 is CASSRREQFF. As DNA, the CDR3 is TGTGCCAGCAGCCGGAGAGAGCAGTTCTTC.

The V and J genes are TRBV11-2 and TRBJ1-2, with D tentatively TRBD1 (6 bases). Germline V gene data show CDR1 as SGHAT and CDR2 as FQNNGV. The CDR3 consists of 15 residues. Trimming stripped 7 bases from V and 6 bases from J, with 21 bases between. Written as DNA, the CDR3 is TGTGCCAGCAACCTGGCGGGACACCATGCGGATGGCTACACCTTC. It specifies CASNLAGHHADGYTF.

The chain has TRBV4-2 and TRBJ1-2; D remains ambiguous. The CDR3 length is 13 residues. Between the trimmed V and J ends, which lost 0 bases and 5 bases, there was a span of 7 bases. The V gene's germline CDR1 is LGHNA and CDR2 YNFKEQ. In DNA, the CDR3 is TGTGCCAGCAGCCAAGAGCCCATATATGGCTACACCTTC. Translating it yields CASSQEPIYGYTF.